The T cell receptor beta chain described here comes from a study of blood T cell repertoires in COVID-19. This CDR3 is built from 13 residues. Trimming took off 7 bases at V and 1 base at J, with 10 bases between the two ends. CDR1 is MNHEY, CDR2 SVGAGI, per germline. Some clones are missing from TCRdb's copy, which holds only in-frame ones; the method was immunoSEQ multiplex PCR. Altogether under 200,000 clones are present, 90% being singletons, with the ten largest covering nearly 0.55%. The sequenced material came from peripheral blood. The sequence was obtained from a man aged 50 to 60 with acute or convalescent COVID-19. J is TRBJ1-1 and V is TRBV6-5; D not resolved. Written as DNA, the CDR3 is TGTGCCAGCATCGGGTTCGCGAACACTGAAGCTTTCTTT. It specifies CASIGFANTEAFF.